These T cell receptor beta chains were read from a single sample in a study of T cells after yellow fever vaccination. MiXCR, run by TCRdb on the 5' RACE reads, gives a single entry per CDR3 protein. The sample contains some 170,000 distinct CDR3 sequences, about a tenth of which appear only once. The sample was CD8+ T cells sorted from PBMCs, taken 45 days after the yellow fever booster vaccination. The receptors here all came from a man aged 18 to 35 who received the YFV17D yellow fever vaccine. The CDR3 runs from the conserved cysteine through the conserved F or W. D genes are given only for firm matches. Expanded clones are given a class, and other clones once, few, many or no size at all.

J gene	clone size	V gene	D gene	CDR3 protein	CDR3 DNA
TRBJ1-2	-	TRBV9	-	CASSVGLSGIYGYTF	TGTGCCAGCAGCGTAGGCCTCAGCGGGATATATGGCTACACCTTC
TRBJ2-3	many	TRBV6-6	-	CASSYLQGLRADTQYF	TGTGCCAGCAGTTACTTGCAGGGCCTACGAGCAGATACGCAGTATTTT
TRBJ2-4	few	TRBV7-6	-	CASSRRAASPFQAKNIQYF	TGTGCCAGCAGCCGCAGGGCCGCCTCTCCTTTCCAAGCCAAAAACATTCAGTACTTC
TRBJ2-3	many	TRBV4-1	-	CASSPPSSGPTDTQYF	TGCGCCAGCAGCCCTCCGAGTAGCGGACCGACAGATACGCAGTATTTT
TRBJ1-5	-	TRBV12-5	-	CASGQELPRDVPQHF	TGTGCTAGTGGCCAAGAGTTACCGCGGGATGTGCCCCAGCATTTT
TRBJ2-6	many	TRBV6-5	-	CASSVFSEGRTSGANVLTF	TGTGCCAGCAGTGTGTTCTCGGAGGGCAGGACCTCTGGGGCCAACGTCCTGACTTTC
TRBJ1-5	few	TRBV7-2	-	CASSLIGDQPQHF	TGTGCCAGCAGCTTAATAGGGGATCAGCCCCAGCATTTT
TRBJ2-2	-	TRBV9	-	CASSVGPGELFF	TGTGCCAGCAGCGTAGGGCCCGGGGAGCTGTTTTTT
TRBJ1-1	few	TRBV4-1	-	CASSPTTGYTEAFF	TGCGCCAGCAGCCCTACGACAGGATACACTGAAGCTTTCTTT
TRBJ1-5	few	TRBV12-3/TRBV12-4	-	CASSPLELSEPQHF	TGTGCCAGCAGTCCTCTCGAGTTATCAGAGCCCCAGCATTTT
TRBJ1-1	many	TRBV27	-	CASSSNRDFMNTEAFF	TGTGCCAGCAGTTCCAACCGGGACTTCATGAACACTGAAGCTTTCTTT
TRBJ2-2	-	TRBV19	-	CASSIIGGGNTGELFF	TGTGCCAGTAGTATCATTGGGGGCGGTAACACCGGGGAGCTGTTTTTT
TRBJ2-3	few	TRBV5-1	-	CASSLRRQTDTQYF	TGCGCCAGCAGCTTGAGACGGCAGACAGATACGCAGTATTTT
TRBJ1-3	-	TRBV4-1	-	CASSQGAGVNGNTIYF	TGCGCCAGCAGCCAAGGGGCAGGGGTAAATGGAAACACCATATATTTT
TRBJ1-1	many	TRBV6-2/TRBV6-3	-	CASSYGQEAFF	TGTGCCAGCAGTTACGGACAGGAAGCTTTCTTT
TRBJ2-1	few	TRBV9	-	CASSVSGADEQFF	TGTGCCAGCAGCGTATCAGGGGCCGATGAGCAGTTCTTC
TRBJ2-2	-	TRBV6-2/TRBV6-3	-	CASRLTGTGELFF	TGTGCCAGCAGACTGACTGGCACCGGGGAGCTGTTTTTT
TRBJ1-4	few	TRBV7-9	-	CASSPDRLQEKLFF	TGTGCCAGCAGCCCCGACAGGTTGCAGGAAAAACTGTTTTTT
TRBJ2-1	few	TRBV11-2	TRBD1	CASSLPDRGLEQFF	TGTGCCAGCAGCTTACCGGACAGGGGGCTTGAGCAGTTCTTC
TRBJ2-5	once	TRBV5-1	-	CASTHFRGSQETQYF	TGCGCCAGCACCCACTTTAGGGGGAGCCAAGAGACCCAGTACTTC
TRBJ2-1	-	TRBV18	-	CASSPDSEQFF	TGTGCCAGCTCACCGGACAGTGAGCAGTTCTTC
TRBJ2-7	-	TRBV3-1	TRBD1	CASSQEEGASEQYF	TGTGCCAGCAGCCAAGAAGAGGGGGCGTCCGAGCAGTACTTC
TRBJ2-1	few	TRBV9	-	CASSVDDNEQFF	TGTGCCAGCAGCGTAGACGACAATGAGCAGTTCTTC
TRBJ1-3	few	TRBV7-9	TRBD1	CASSPGQAPRNTIYF	TGTGCCAGCAGCCCAGGACAGGCTCCACGAAACACCATATATTTT
TRBJ2-7	-	TRBV6-5	-	CASTKGRGYEQYF	TGTGCCAGCACCAAGGGCAGGGGCTACGAGCAGTACTTC
TRBJ2-1	-	TRBV9	-	CASSFKWDEQFF	TGTGCCAGCTCTTTTAAGTGGGATGAGCAGTTCTTC
TRBJ1-6	few	TRBV4-2	-	CASSSRTGYNSPLHF	TGTGCCAGCAGCTCTCGAACGGGCTATAATTCACCCCTCCACTTT
TRBJ2-7	-	TRBV27	TRBD2	CASSPGTSGITYEQYF	TGTGCCAGCAGTCCGGGGACTAGCGGGATTACCTACGAGCAGTACTTC
TRBJ2-1	many	TRBV5-1	-	CASSLRGANIHEQFF	TGCGCCAGCAGCCTCCGGGGGGCCAATATCCATGAGCAGTTCTTC
TRBJ2-2	-	TRBV12-3/TRBV12-4	TRBD2	CASMGPGGDTGELFF	TGTGCCAGCATGGGCCCCGGGGGGGACACCGGGGAGCTGTTTTTT
TRBJ1-5	few	TRBV19	TRBD1	CASSGRGQGKPQHF	TGTGCCAGTAGTGGCAGGGGGCAAGGGAAGCCCCAGCATTTT
TRBJ1-6	many	TRBV6-2/TRBV6-3	-	CASSNRGANSPLHF	TGTGCCAGCAGTAACCGCGGGGCTAATTCACCCCTCCACTTT
TRBJ2-1	few	TRBV5-1	-	CASKGEGVQQFF	TGCGCCAGTAAGGGGGAGGGTGTCCAGCAGTTCTTC
TRBJ1-1	-	TRBV7-9	-	CASSPPGHPEAFF	TGTGCCAGCAGCCCGCCGGGACACCCTGAAGCTTTCTTT
TRBJ2-1	few	TRBV11-2	TRBD1	CASSPPLTGVGNEQFF	TGTGCCAGCAGCCCCCCCTTGACAGGGGTAGGGAATGAGCAGTTCTTC
TRBJ2-7	-	TRBV15	-	CATSRDSRGNYEQYF	TGTGCCACCAGCAGAGATTCCAGAGGTAACTACGAGCAGTACTTC
TRBJ2-2	few	TRBV5-1	-	CASSILANIGATGELFF	TGCGCCAGCAGCATCCTGGCCAACATAGGGGCCACCGGGGAGCTGTTTTTT
TRBJ2-1	many	TRBV6-2/TRBV6-3	-	CASEDGGLLVF	TGTGCCAGCGAAGACGGGGGACTTTTGGTCTTC
TRBJ2-7	few	TRBV16	-	CASSQVGTVYEQYF	TGTGCCAGCAGCCAGGTAGGGACCGTCTACGAGCAGTACTTC
TRBJ1-5	-	TRBV6-1	TRBD1	CASRGDSGQPQHF	TGTGCCAGCAGGGGGGACAGCGGTCAGCCCCAGCATTTT
TRBJ2-3	few	TRBV5-4	TRBD1	CASRSGTGGFTDTQYF	TGTGCCAGCAGGTCCGGGACAGGGGGTTTCACAGATACGCAGTATTTT
TRBJ1-5	few	TRBV4-2	-	CASSQGVGEGQPQHF	TGTGCCAGCAGCCAAGGAGTAGGGGAAGGGCAGCCCCAGCATTTT
TRBJ2-2	few	TRBV7-8	-	CASSLRGLNTGELFF	TGTGCCAGCAGCCTCAGGGGCCTGAACACCGGGGAGCTGTTTTTT
TRBJ2-5	few	TRBV18	-	CASSPDLQETQYF	TGTGCCAGCTCACCGGACCTCCAAGAGACCCAGTACTTC
TRBJ2-3	-	TRBV7-2	-	CASSIGLLGPSDTQYF	TGTGCCAGCAGCATTGGACTCTTAGGCCCGTCAGATACGCAGTATTTT
TRBJ2-1	-	TRBV19	TRBD2	CASKSGGDYNEQFF	TGTGCCAGTAAAAGCGGGGGGGACTACAATGAGCAGTTCTTC
TRBJ2-3	-	TRBV9	-	CASSVGRGTDTQYF	TGTGCCAGCAGCGTAGGCAGGGGCACAGATACGCAGTATTTT
TRBJ2-1	-	TRBV4-3	-	CASSQARDVEQFF	TGCGCCAGCAGCCAAGCCCGGGACGTAGAGCAGTTCTTC
TRBJ2-7	-	TRBV4-3	-	CASSQSRTGNYEQYF	TGCGCCAGCAGCCAATCGAGGACGGGGAACTACGAGCAGTACTTC
TRBJ2-5	many	TRBV20-1	-	CSASADLRETQYF	TGCAGTGCTAGCGCGGACTTAAGAGAGACCCAGTACTTC
TRBJ2-5	many	TRBV12-3/TRBV12-4	-	CASSLGARGETQYF	TGTGCCAGCAGTTTGGGGGCGCGAGGGGAGACCCAGTACTTC
TRBJ1-3	-	TRBV27	-	CASSLVGPTNTIYF	TGTGCCAGCAGTTTAGTGGGGCCCACGAACACCATATATTTT
TRBJ2-2	few	TRBV29-1	-	CSVRDTGELFF	TGCAGCGTTCGCGACACCGGGGAGCTGTTTTTT
TRBJ2-3	-	TRBV7-2	-	CASSLAIKGLTDTQYF	TGTGCCAGCAGCTTAGCGATAAAGGGACTCACAGATACGCAGTATTTT
TRBJ2-1	-	TRBV6-6	-	CASSNRVPTYNEQFF	TGTGCCAGCAGTAACAGGGTTCCCACCTACAATGAGCAGTTCTTC